Listed below are T cell receptor beta chains from one sample, sequenced in a study of regulatory T cells in long-lasting Graves disease. One entry per CDR3 protein results from TCRdb running MiXCR on the multiplex PCR reads. The data show around 460,000 distinct CDR3 sequences, around a fifth seen once. This sample comprised peripheral blood mononuclear cells (PBMCs), obtained when the disease was refractory, from a patient treated with antithyroid drugs. The receptors derive from a female donor with Graves disease. The CDR3 runs from the conserved cysteine through the conserved F or W. The D gene is left open where the match is weak. Size is stated for part of the rows, as once, few or many counts, or as a class when the clone is expanded.

CDR3	DNA	D	size	V	J
CASSSARETQYF	TGTGCCAGCAGTTCCGCCCGGGAGACCCAGTACTTC	NA	many	TRBV6-5	TRBJ2-5
CASRPQTSGYEQYF	TGTGCCAGCAGGCCCCAGACTAGCGGCTACGAGCAGTACTTC	TRBD2	many	TRBV6-1	TRBJ2-7
CSAPNRVEETQYF	TGCAGTGCTCCGAACAGGGTTGAAGAGACCCAGTACTTC	NA	NA	TRBV20-1	TRBJ2-5
CASKLEGLNTEAFF	TGTGCCAGCAAGCTTGAGGGGTTGAACACTGAAGCTTTCTTT	NA	many	TRBV2	TRBJ1-1
CAWTSGNLHSYEQYF	TGTGCCTGGACTAGCGGGAACCTCCACTCCTACGAGCAGTACTTC	TRBD2	NA	TRBV30	TRBJ2-7
CASSLILVVGDEQFF	TGTGCCAGCAGCTTAATTTTGGTTGTTGGCGATGAGCAGTTCTTC	NA	NA	TRBV6-1	TRBJ2-1
CSARWTANTEAFF	TGCAGTGCTAGGTGGACAGCGAACACTGAAGCTTTCTTT	NA	few	TRBV20-1	TRBJ1-1
CASSFWGWNGNQPQHF	TGTGCCAGCAGTTTCTGGGGGTGGAACGGCAATCAGCCCCAGCATTTT	NA	many	TRBV28	TRBJ1-5
CAWNRVLGNTIYF	TGTGCCTGGAACAGAGTCCTCGGAAACACCATATATTTT	NA	NA	TRBV30	TRBJ1-3
CASSQVADNYGYTF	TGTGCCAGCAGCCAAGTGGCAGATAACTATGGCTACACCTTC	NA	NA	TRBV3-2	TRBJ1-2
CAISLGLAGQETQYF	TGTGCCATCAGCTTGGGACTAGCGGGGCAAGAGACCCAGTACTTC	TRBD2	few	TRBV10-3	TRBJ2-5
CASSPNVETQYF	TGTGCCAGCAGCCCCAATGTGGAGACCCAGTACTTC	NA	many	TRBV11-2	TRBJ2-5
CASSNRGYQETQYF	TGCGCCAGCAGCAACAGGGGTTATCAAGAGACCCAGTACTTC	TRBD1	few	TRBV5-1	TRBJ2-5
CASSSLLAGTTDYEQYF	TGTGCCAGCAGCTCCTTACTAGCGGGAACTACCGACTACGAGCAGTACTTC	TRBD2	NA	TRBV7-9	TRBJ2-7
CSATDPGTYEQYF	TGCAGTGCTACGGACCCCGGAACCTACGAGCAGTACTTC	NA	few	TRBV20-1	TRBJ2-7
CASSSGTLAGLSYNEQFF	TGTGCCAGCAGCAGTGGGACACTAGCTGGGCTATCCTACAATGAGCAGTTCTTC	NA	many	TRBV11-3	TRBJ2-1
CASSTQGTGSPLHF	TGTGCCAGTAGTACCCAGGGTACGGGCTCACCCCTCCACTTT	NA	few	TRBV19	TRBJ1-6
CASSEDSRGAEAFF	TGTGCCAGCAGTGAAGACAGCAGGGGGGCTGAAGCTTTCTTT	TRBD1	many	TRBV2	TRBJ1-1
CASSLALGTGSRETQYF	TGTGCCAGCAGCTTAGCCCTTGGGACAGGCTCTCGGGAGACCCAGTACTTC	TRBD1	many	TRBV7-2	TRBJ2-5
CASSVSGRDIYEQYF	TGTGCCAGCAGCGTAAGCGGGAGGGATATATACGAGCAGTACTTC	TRBD2	NA	TRBV2	TRBJ2-7
CAWTIDPRSSYEQYF	TGTGCCTGGACTATCGACCCCCGGAGCTCCTACGAGCAGTACTTC	NA	few	TRBV30	TRBJ2-7
CASSLAALRYYEQYF	TGTGCCAGCAGCTTAGCGGCACTGCGGTACTACGAGCAGTACTTC	NA	many	TRBV11-2	TRBJ2-7
CASSQEGDPRVDYGYTF	TGCGCCAGCAGCCAAGAAGGGGACCCCCGAGTTGACTATGGCTACACCTTC	NA	few	TRBV4-1	TRBJ1-2
CASSLFGGGTYEQYF	TGTGCCAGCAGTTTATTTGGGGGAGGAACCTACGAGCAGTACTTC	NA	many	TRBV28	TRBJ2-7
CASSPLRGGARNTEAFF	TGTGCCAGCAGTCCCCTCCGGGGTGGGGCAAGAAACACTGAAGCTTTCTTT	NA	NA	TRBV7-9	TRBJ1-1
CSARNSPGELFF	TGCAGTGCTAGAAATTCCCCCGGGGAGCTGTTTTTT	NA	NA	TRBV20-1	TRBJ2-2
CSVNDRSWTGELFF	TGCAGCGTGAATGACAGGTCTTGGACCGGGGAGCTGTTTTTT	NA	NA	TRBV29-1	TRBJ2-2
CASSLARLAAGELFF	TGTGCCAGCAGCTTAGCGCGGCTAGCGGCCGGGGAGCTGTTTTTT	TRBD2	NA	TRBV7-9	TRBJ2-2
CASSQDAGNTGELFF	TGTGCCAGCAGCCAAGACGCCGGAAACACCGGGGAGCTGTTTTTT	NA	NA	TRBV3-1	TRBJ2-2
CASGLSQGATDTQYF	TGTGCTAGTGGTTTGTCGCAGGGGGCTACAGATACGCAGTATTTT	TRBD1	NA	TRBV12-5	TRBJ2-3
CSAGTGQETQYF	TGCAGTGCCGGGACAGGGCAAGAGACCCAGTACTTC	TRBD1	many	TRBV20-1	TRBJ2-5
CASSLPSSGTETQYF	TGTGCCAGCAGCTTACCCTCCTCAGGCACGGAGACCCAGTACTTC	NA	many	TRBV11-2	TRBJ2-5
CASSRSLMETQYF	TGCGCCAGCAGCCGCTCGTTGATGGAGACCCAGTACTTC	NA	once	TRBV5-1	TRBJ2-5
CASSLLIVQGGYTF	TGTGCCAGCAGTTTATTAATTGTTCAGGGCGGCTACACCTTC	NA	NA	TRBV12-3/TRBV12-4	TRBJ1-2
CASSLTSTNTDTQYF	TGTGCCAGCAGCTTAACGTCCACAAACACAGATACGCAGTATTTT	NA	NA	TRBV7-9	TRBJ2-3
CASSLETGMYGGYTF	TGCGCCAGCAGCTTGGAGACAGGGATGTACGGTGGCTACACCTTC	TRBD1	NA	TRBV5-1	TRBJ1-2
CASSSIDRIPRAEAFF	TGCGCCAGCAGCTCAATAGACAGGATTCCGAGGGCTGAAGCTTTCTTT	NA	NA	TRBV5-1	TRBJ1-1
CASRTAEGPGEQYF	TGTGCCAGCAGAACGGCGGAAGGACCCGGCGAGCAGTACTTC	NA	many	TRBV12-3/TRBV12-4	TRBJ2-7
CASSPGLPWETQYF	TGTGCCAGCAGCCCGGGACTGCCATGGGAGACCCAGTACTTC	NA	many	TRBV6-1	TRBJ2-5
CAWSAVGRSNTGELFF	TGTGCCTGGAGTGCGGTGGGAAGATCGAACACCGGGGAGCTGTTTTTT	NA	NA	TRBV30	TRBJ2-2
CASSPPLRRVSGANVLTF	TGTGCCAGCAGCCCTCCGTTGCGCCGGGTCTCTGGGGCCAACGTCCTGACTTTC	NA	once	TRBV9	TRBJ2-6
CASSYGQGGSNQPQHF	TGCGCCAGCAGCTATGGACAGGGGGGAAGCAATCAGCCCCAGCATTTT	TRBD1	NA	TRBV5-1	TRBJ1-5
CASSYLRRAIGELFF	TGTGCCAGCAGTTACTTAAGAAGGGCCATCGGGGAGCTGTTTTTT	NA	many	TRBV28	TRBJ2-2
CSASAVGAFF	TGCAGTGCTAGCGCTGTTGGGGCTTTCTTT	NA	NA	TRBV20-1	TRBJ1-1
CASSQDGTRRDSPLHF	TGCGCCAGCAGCCAAGACGGGACTCGGAGGGATTCACCCCTCCACTTT	NA	few	TRBV2	TRBJ1-6
CASSLGPSGETQYF	TGTGCCAGCAGTTTAGGACCATCGGGGGAGACCCAGTACTTC	NA	NA	TRBV9	TRBJ2-5
CASSTYQPQHF	TGTGCCAGCAGCACTTATCAGCCCCAGCATTTT	NA	few	TRBV28	TRBJ1-5
CASPSDSSLYEQYF	TGTGCCAGCCCGTCGGACAGTTCCCTCTACGAGCAGTACTTC	NA	many	TRBV28	TRBJ2-7
CAWSVGQSSNQPQHF	TGTGCCTGGAGTGTTGGGCAGAGTAGCAATCAGCCCCAGCATTTT	NA	few	TRBV30	TRBJ1-5
CSVEDGFRGTDTQYF	TGCAGCGTTGAAGATGGGTTCAGAGGCACAGATACGCAGTATTTT	NA	few	TRBV29-1	TRBJ2-3
CASNRQITGELFF	TGTGCCAGCAACCGACAGATCACCGGGGAGCTGTTTTTT	NA	few	TRBV6-2/TRBV6-3	TRBJ2-2
CASTRAADTEAFF	TGTGCCAGCACGAGGGCCGCGGACACTGAAGCTTTCTTT	NA	NA	TRBV6-1	TRBJ1-1
CASSQLTGKSPNYGYTF	TGCGCCAGCAGCCAATTGACGGGGAAATCCCCTAACTATGGCTACACCTTC	NA	NA	TRBV4-1	TRBJ1-2
CASSVGSSGGTDTQYF	TGTGCCAGCAGCGTCGGCTCTAGCGGGGGCACAGATACGCAGTATTTT	TRBD2	NA	TRBV9	TRBJ2-3
CASITTGNYGYTF	TGTGCCAGTATAACGACAGGGAACTATGGCTACACCTTC	TRBD1	few	TRBV19	TRBJ1-2
CASSYGENEKLFF	TGTGCCAGCAGTTACGGAGAAAATGAAAAACTGTTTTTT	NA	few	TRBV6-9	TRBJ1-4
CASSLDGAGHNIQYF	TGTGCCAGCAGCTTAGATGGGGCGGGACACAACATTCAGTACTTC	NA	many	TRBV7-9	TRBJ2-4